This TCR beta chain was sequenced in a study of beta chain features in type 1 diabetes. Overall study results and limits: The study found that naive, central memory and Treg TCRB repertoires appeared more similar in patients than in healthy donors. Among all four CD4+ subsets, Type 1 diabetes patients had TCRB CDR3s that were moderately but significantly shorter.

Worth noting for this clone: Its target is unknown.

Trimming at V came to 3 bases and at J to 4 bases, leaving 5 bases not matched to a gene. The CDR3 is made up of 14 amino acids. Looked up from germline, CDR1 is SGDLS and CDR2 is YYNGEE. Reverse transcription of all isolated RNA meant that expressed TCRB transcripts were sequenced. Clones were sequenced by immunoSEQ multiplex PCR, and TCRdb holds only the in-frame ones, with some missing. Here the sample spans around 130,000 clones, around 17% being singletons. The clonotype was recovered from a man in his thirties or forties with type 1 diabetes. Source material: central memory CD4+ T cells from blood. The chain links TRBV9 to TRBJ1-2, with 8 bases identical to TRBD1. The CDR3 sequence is CASSARQGSYGYTF. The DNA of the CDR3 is TGTGCCAGCAGCGCCCGACAGGGGAGCTATGGCTACACCTTC.